Sequencing of this T cell receptor beta chain was carried out in a study of CD8+ T cells in alopecia areata. As to treatment: oral pan-JAK inhibitor, 5-10 mg twice daily. cDNA reverse transcribed from extracted RNA served as the sequencing template. Some clones are missing from TCRdb's copy, which holds only in-frame ones; the method was immunoSEQ multiplex PCR. The sample comprises hundreds of thousands of clones, roughly 66% of which are singletons, and 0.95% to 1.5% rests with the top ten. The CDR3 has 14 residues. Trimming at V came to 4 bases and at J to 6 bases, leaving 7 bases not matched to a gene. CDR1 is LGHNA and CDR2 is YSLEER in the germline V gene. Of note for this clone: The antigen is not known.

Notes on the study in general: Within the top 100, expanded CD8+ clones significantly decreased with tofacitinib, as did scalp clonality.

Sequences were derived from CD4+ T cells sorted from blood, sampled at approximately week 45, from a patient treated with tofacitinib. The rearrangement links TRBV4-3 to TRBJ1-2; 8 bases are a match to TRBD1. The clonotype was recovered from a human donor with alopecia areata. The CDR3: CASSRSDRDDGYTF. The CDR3, as DNA: TGCGCCAGCAGCCGGTCGGACAGGGATGATGGCTACACCTTC.